This TCR beta chain was retrieved from a study of blood T cell repertoires in COVID-19. Study in general: Some COVID-19 samples were acute and others convalescent; all came from the United States, Italy and Spain.

Methods used by the authors: Quantification of nucleated cells was approximated via reference gene primer amplification. Produced via immunoSEQ multiplex PCR; TCRdb's table is partial and in-frame only. V, J and clone size derive from that table, while D and trimming were established from the DNA sequence. The table shows approximately 180,000 clones, with around nine tenths occurring only once. The CDR3 totals 13 residues. This sequence was found in a man between 40 and 49 years old with active or convalescent COVID-19. The sequenced sample consisted of peripheral blood. This chain links TRBV21-1 with TRBJ1-1. TRBV21-1 is noted as a pseudogene. The CDR3 nucleotides are TGTGCCAGCAGCAGAAAGAGATCCACTGAAGCTTTCTTT. It specifies CASSRKRSTEAFF.